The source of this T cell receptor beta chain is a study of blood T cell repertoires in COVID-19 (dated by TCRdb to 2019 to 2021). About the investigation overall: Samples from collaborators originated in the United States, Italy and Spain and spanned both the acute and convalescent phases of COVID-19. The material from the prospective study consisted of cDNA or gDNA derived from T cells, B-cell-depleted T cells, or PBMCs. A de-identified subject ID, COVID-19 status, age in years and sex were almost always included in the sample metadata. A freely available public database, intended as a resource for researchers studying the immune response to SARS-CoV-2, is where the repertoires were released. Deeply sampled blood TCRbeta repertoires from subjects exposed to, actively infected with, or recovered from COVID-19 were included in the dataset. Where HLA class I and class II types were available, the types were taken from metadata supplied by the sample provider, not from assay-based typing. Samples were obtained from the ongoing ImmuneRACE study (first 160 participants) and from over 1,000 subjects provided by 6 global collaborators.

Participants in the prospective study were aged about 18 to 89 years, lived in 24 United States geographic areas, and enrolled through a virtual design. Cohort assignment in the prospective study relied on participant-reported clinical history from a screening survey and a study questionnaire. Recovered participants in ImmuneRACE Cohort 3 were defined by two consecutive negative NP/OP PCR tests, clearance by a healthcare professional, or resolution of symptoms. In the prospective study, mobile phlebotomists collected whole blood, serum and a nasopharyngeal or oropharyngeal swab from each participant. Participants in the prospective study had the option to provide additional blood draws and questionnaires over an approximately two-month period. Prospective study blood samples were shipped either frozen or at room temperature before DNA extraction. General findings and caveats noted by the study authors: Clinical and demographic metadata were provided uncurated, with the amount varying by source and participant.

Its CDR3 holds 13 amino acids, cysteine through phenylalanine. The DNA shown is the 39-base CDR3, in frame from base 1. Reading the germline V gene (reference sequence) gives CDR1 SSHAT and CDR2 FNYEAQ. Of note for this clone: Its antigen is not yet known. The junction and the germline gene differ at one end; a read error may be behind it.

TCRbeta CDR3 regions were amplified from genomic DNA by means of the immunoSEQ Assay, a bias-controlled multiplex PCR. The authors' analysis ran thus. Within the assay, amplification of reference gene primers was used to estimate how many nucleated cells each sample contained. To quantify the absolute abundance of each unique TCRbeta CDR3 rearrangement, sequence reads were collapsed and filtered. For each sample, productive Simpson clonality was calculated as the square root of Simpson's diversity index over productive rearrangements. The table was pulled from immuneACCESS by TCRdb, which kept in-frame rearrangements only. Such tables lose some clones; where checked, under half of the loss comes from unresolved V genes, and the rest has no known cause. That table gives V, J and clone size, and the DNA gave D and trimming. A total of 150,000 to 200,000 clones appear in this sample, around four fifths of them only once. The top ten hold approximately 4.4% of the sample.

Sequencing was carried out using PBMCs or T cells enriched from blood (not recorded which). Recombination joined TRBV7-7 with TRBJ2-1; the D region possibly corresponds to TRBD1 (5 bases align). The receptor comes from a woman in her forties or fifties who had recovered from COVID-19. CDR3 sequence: CASSLRGGEPQFF. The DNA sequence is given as TGTGCTAGCAGCTTAAGGGGCGGCGAACCGCAGTTCTTC.